What follows are 13 T cell receptor beta chains derived from one specimen sequenced in a study of T cell repertoires in cytomegalovirus infection. TCRdb re-called the reads through MiXCR, storing one row per CDR3 protein. In the table there are 44,000 or so distinct CDR3 sequences, 21% of which are singletons. These receptors lack a known antigen. This sample comprised CD8+ T cells from cultured PBMCs, obtained from culture after CMV antigen stimulation. The receptor set was obtained from a human donor in good health (CMV status not recorded). Some clones in this sample may be carry-over from other donors' samples.

The rearrangement joins TRBV20-1 to TRBJ2-3; 7 bases line up with TRBD1. CDR1 is DFQATT and CDR2 is SNEGSKA in the germline V gene (reference sequence). V lost 0 bases and J lost 2; bases outside the gene matches: 8. The CDR3 consists of 16 residues. The CDR3 reads CSARETGLGVTDTQYF. As DNA, the CDR3 is TGCAGTGCTAGAGAGACAGGGCTGGGGGTCACAGATACGCAGTATTTT.

J is TRBJ1-1 and V is TRBV29-1, with D hard to call. V lost 6 bases, J lost 0 bases, and 8 bases lay in between. The CDR3 has 12 amino acids. Germline values: CDR1 SQVTM, CDR2 ANQGSEA. As DNA, the CDR3 is TGCAGCGTCGACGGCTTGAACACTGAAGCTTTCTTT. Encoded protein: CSVDGLNTEAFF.

The chain joins TRBV7-9 to TRBJ2-7, with 8 bases identical to TRBD2. This CDR3 region has 14 residues. The ends lost 5 bases at V and 7 bases at J; junction bases unmatched: 10. The germline V gene has CDR1 SEHNR and CDR2 FQNEAQ (reference sequence). The CDR3 sequence: CASSRGTSMQEQYF. DNA of the CDR3: TGTGCCAGCAGCCGCGGGACTAGTATGCAGGAGCAGTACTTC. The full variable domain, in which reference TRBV7-9 and TRBJ2-7 provide the parts outside the CDR3, is DTGVSQNPRHKITKRGQNVTFRCDPISEHNRLYWYRQTLGQGPEFLTYFQNEAQLEKSRLLSDRFSAERPKGSFSTLEIQRTEQGDSAMYLCASSRGTSMQEQYFGPGTRLTVT.

This clonotype was detected a few times. The chain is built from TRBV7-8 and TRBJ2-7; TRBD1 matches 9 bases. This CDR3 contains 16 residues. Per germline, CDR1 SGHVS and CDR2 FQNEAQ. Trimming took 5 bases from V and 3 from J; bases not matched to a gene: 11. The chain's CDR3 is CASSQRAGTGFYEQYF. For the CDR3, the DNA is TGTGCCAGCAGCCAGCGAGCTGGGACAGGGTTCTACGAGCAGTACTTC.

This clonotype came up many times. This rearrangement joins TRBV7-9 to TRBJ1-1; TRBD1 matches at 11 bases. This CDR3 comprises 14 residues. Germline V gene data show CDR1 as SEHNR and CDR2 as FQNEAQ (reference sequence). With V trimmed by 5 bases and J by 11 bases, 10 bases remained unmatched. The CDR3 region has the DNA TGTGCCAGCAGCGCAGGACAGGGGGCTCGAGGGGCTTTCTTT. Its translation is CASSAGQGARGAFF.

The rearrangement uses TRBV29-1 and TRBJ2-7, with 9 nucleotides matching TRBD1. V lost 7 bases and J lost 1; bases outside the gene matches: 8. The CDR3 spans 14 residues. Germline values: CDR1 SQVTM, CDR2 ANQGSEA. CDR3: CSATGTGSSYEQYF. The CDR3 DNA reads TGCAGCGCCACCGGGACAGGGAGTTCCTACGAGCAGTACTTC.

The chain has TRBV2 and TRBJ1-4; D is undetermined. The CDR3 runs 17 residues. V lost 6 bases and J lost 4, with 21 bases in between. The germline CDR1 and CDR2 sequences are SNHLY and FYNNEI. This chain's CDR3 is CASRPSSDSPYNEKLFF. CDR3 DNA: TGTGCCAGCAGGCCTTCTTCGGACTCCCCCTATAATGAAAAACTGTTTTTT. The entire variable domain, with the rest obtained from reference TRBV2 and TRBJ1-4, is as follows: EPEVTQTPSHQVTQMGQEVILRCVPISNHLYFYWYRQILGQKVEFLVSFYNNEISEKSEIFDDQFSVERPDGSNFTLKIRSTKLEDSAMYFCASRPSSDSPYNEKLFFGSGTQLSVL.

This clonotype has at least ten counts. The chain uses TRBV11-1 and TRBJ2-2; TRBD1 aligns across 11 bases. The length of the CDR3 is 17 residues. The trim removed 6 bases at V and 5 bases at J, leaving 11 bases unmatched. Germline CDR1 and CDR2: SGHAT and FQDESV (reference sequence). In DNA form, the CDR3 reads TGTGCCAGCAGGGTGACCGGGACAGGGGGTTCGACCGGGGAGCTGTTTTTT. The encoded protein is CASRVTGTGGSTGELFF.

This clonotype occurred a few times. The V and J genes are TRBV13 and TRBJ2-2; possible D gene TRBD2, 5 bases. V gave up 6 bases and J gave up 2 bases, with 13 bases separating them. In germline, CDR1 is PRHDT, CDR2 FYEKMQ (reference sequence). This CDR3 is built from 15 residues. The CDR3 DNA follows: TGTGCCAGCAGACCCTCGGGGTTCAACACCGGGGAGCTGTTTTTT. Translation: CASRPSGFNTGELFF.

This clonotype was detected only a few times. CDR3 amino acids: CASSYPRLEQGHGELFF. The DNA for the CDR3 is TGTGCCAGCAGTTACCCTCGCCTGGAACAGGGACACGGGGAGCTGTTTTTT. V is TRBV6-5 and J is TRBJ2-2; perhaps TRBD1 as D (6 bases). The length of the CDR3 is 17 residues. CDR1 is MNHEY, CDR2 SVGAGI, per germline. V was pared by 2 bases and J by 7 bases, with 20 bases between.

The chain has TRBV7-6 and TRBJ2-3, with D tentatively TRBD2 (5 bases). The germline CDR1 and CDR2 sequences are SGHVS and FNYEAQ. This CDR3 has 11 amino acids. Trimming cost V 5 bases and J 7 bases, with 7 bases left between them. The CDR3 reads CASSPGNTQYF. The CDR3 DNA follows: TGTGCCAGCAGCCCGGGAAATACGCAGTATTTT. The entire variable domain, with the rest obtained from reference TRBV7-6 and TRBJ2-3, is as follows: GAGVSQSPRYKVTKRGQDVALRCDPISGHVSLYWYRQALGQGPEFLTYFNYEAQQDKSGLPNDRFSAERPEGSISTLTIQRTEQRDSAMYRCASSPGNTQYFGPGTRLTVL.

The chain employs TRBV7-9 and TRBJ2-7, with 9 bases identical to TRBD1. V trimming: 5 bases; J trimming: 5 bases; junction bases outside the gene matches: 7. The germline V gene has CDR1 SEHNR and CDR2 FQNEAQ (reference sequence). There are 14 residues in the CDR3. CDR3 sequence reads: CASSRWTGADEQYF. The CDR3 DNA reads TGTGCCAGCAGCAGATGGACAGGGGCGGACGAGCAGTACTTC.

The rearrangement links TRBV6-8 to TRBJ2-7; TRBD1 or TRBD2 may be the D gene (5 bases each). The CDR3 length is 12 residues. V lost 2 bases to trimming and J lost 6 bases, with 8 bases between them. CDR1 is MNHGY and CDR2 is SAAAGT in the germline V gene. The CDR3: CASSYGGGEQYF. The CDR3 region has the DNA TGTGCCAGCAGTTACGGGGGTGGCGAGCAGTACTTC.